These 19 T cell receptor beta chains originate from one sample sequenced in a study of T cell repertoires in cytomegalovirus infection. Their antigen targets remain unknown. TCRdb re-called the reads through MiXCR, storing one row per CDR3 protein. The sample has a few hundred thousand distinct CDR3 sequences, 25% to 35% seen once. The source was cultured PBMCs, collected from culture after CMV antigen stimulation. These receptors were taken from a human donor in good health (CMV status not recorded). Some clones in this sample may be carry-over from other donors' samples.

The V call is TRBV5-6, the J call TRBJ1-1, with D perhaps matching TRBD1 (5 bases). The CDR3 runs to 17 residues. CDR1 SGHDT and CDR2 YYEEEE come from the germline V gene. V was pared by 1 base and J by 3 bases, with 19 bases between. In nucleotides, the CDR3 is TGTGCCAGCAGCTTGTTTAGGCGGGGACGAGGGGACACTGAAGCTTTCTTT. It is translated as CASSLFRRGRGDTEAFF.

In its sample, this clonotype was seen once. V is TRBV15 and J is TRBJ1-3; 12 positions match TRBD1. The junction had 4 bases not matched to a gene; V was cut back by 5 bases and J by 2 bases. The V gene's germline CDR1 is LNHNV and CDR2 YYDKDF (reference sequence). The CDR3 covers 16 residues. The CDR3 DNA reads as TGTGCCACCAGCCCCGGGACAGGGGGCGCTGGAAACACCATATATTTT. Its protein is CATSPGTGGAGNTIYF.

This clonotype was seen just once. The rearrangement uses TRBV6-8 and TRBJ2-7; 10 bases agree with TRBD2. CDR1 is MNHGY, CDR2 SAAAGT, per germline. Unmatched junction bases numbered 9, after V lost 4 bases and J lost 6 bases. The length of the CDR3 is 15 residues. CDR3 DNA: TGTGCCAGCAGTTCCTCCCGACTAGCGGGCTCCGAGCAGTACTTC. Its translation is CASSSSRLAGSEQYF.

The chain employs TRBV7-8 and TRBJ2-7; 11 nucleotides line up with TRBD1. Germline CDR1 is SGHVS and CDR2 is FQNEAQ. V trimming: 3 bases; J trimming: 7 bases; junction bases outside the gene matches: 2. This CDR3 is built from 13 residues. The CDR3 region is CASSLDRGREQYF. Written as DNA, the CDR3 is TGTGCCAGCAGCTTGGACAGGGGGCGGGAGCAGTACTTC. The complete variable domain, with remaining parts taken from reference TRBV7-8 and TRBJ2-7, reads GAGVSQSPRYKVAKRGQDVALRCDPISGHVSLFWYQQALGQGPEFLTYFQNEAQLDKSGLPSDRFFAERPEGSVSTLKIQRTQQEDSAVYLCASSLDRGREQYFGPGTRLTVT.

The CDR3 nucleotides are TGTGCCAGCACCCATAACGGGTATGGCTACACCTTC. Translated, it gives CASTHNGYGYTF. V and J are TRBV7-2 and TRBJ1-2; D gene uncertain. Germline V gene sequence: CDR1 SGHTA, CDR2 FQGNSA. Between the trimmed V and J ends, which lost 7 bases and 5 bases, there was a span of 11 bases. CDR3 length: 12 amino acids.

The chain recombines TRBV4-2 with TRBJ2-7; D may be TRBD1 or TRBD2 (6 bases each). Per germline, CDR1 LGHNA and CDR2 YNFKEQ. The germline V and J ends were trimmed by 2 bases and 2 bases, with 10 bases remaining between them. The CDR3 runs to 14 residues. CDR3 protein: CASSQWRGAYEQYF. As DNA, the CDR3 is TGTGCCAGCAGCCAATGGAGGGGGGCCTACGAGCAGTACTTC.

The J gene is TRBJ2-2, the V gene TRBV18; TRBD2 aligns across 8 bases. V trimming: 5 bases; J trimming: 6 bases; junction bases outside the gene matches: 17. This CDR3 contains 18 residues. Germline V lookup: CDR1 KGHSH, CDR2 LQKENI. CDR3 in amino acids: CASSSTPRTSPVSGELFF. CDR3 sequence (DNA): TGTGCCAGCTCATCCACCCCCCGGACTAGCCCCGTTTCCGGGGAGCTGTTTTTT.

The V call is TRBV3-1, the J call TRBJ2-1, with D perhaps TRBD2 (5 bases). The V end was cut by 4 bases, the J end by 10 bases, with 11 bases between. CDR1 is LGHDT and CDR2 is YNNKEL in the germline V gene (reference sequence). The CDR3 runs 12 residues. CDR3 in DNA: TGTGCCAGCAGCCTCCTATCGGGGGAGCAGTTCTTC. It translates to CASSLLSGEQFF.

The chain carries TRBV25-1 and TRBJ1-2, with 12 bases identical to TRBD1. J lost 5 bases, V lost 2 bases, and 3 bases had no gene match. The CDR3 is 15 residues long. CDR1 is MGHDK and CDR2 is SYGVNS in the germline V gene. The CDR3 DNA is TGTGCCAGCAGTGAACCGGGACAGGGGGCATATGGCTACACCTTC. Translation: CASSEPGQGAYGYTF.

This chain joins TRBV7-2 and TRBJ2-1; D is undetermined. CDR1 and CDR2 (germline): SGHTA, FQGNSA. There are 12 residues in the CDR3. Trimming left V 2 bases short and J 10 bases short, with 9 bases between. CDR3 nucleotides: TGTGCCAGCAGCTTATATGAAAGGGAGCAGTTCTTC. Protein sequence: CASSLYEREQFF. Combining the CDR3 with reference TRBV7-2 and TRBJ2-1 gives the whole variable domain GAGVSQSPSNKVTEKGKDVELRCDPISGHTALYWYRQSLGQGLEFLIYFQGNSAPDKSGLPSDRFSAERTGGSVSTLTIQRTQQEDSAVYLCASSLYEREQFFGPGTRLTVL.

A remark on this clonotype: A much larger clone differs by one base, so this may be a read error. This chain uses TRBV7-2 with TRBJ2-5, with D unresolved. Germline lookup yields CDR1 SGHTA and CDR2 FQGNSA. This CDR3 is 12 amino acids long. Here the CDR3 reads CDSSFYQETQYF. The CDR3 coding sequence is TGTGACAGCAGTTTTTACCAAGAGACCCAGTACTTC. Complete variable domain (other parts from reference TRBV7-2 and TRBJ2-5): GAGVSQSPSNKVTEKGKDVELRCDPISGHTALYWYRQSLGQGLEFLIYFQGNSAPDKSGLPSDRFSAERTGGSVSTLTIQRTQQEDSAVYLCDSSFYQETQYFGPGTRLLVL.

V gene TRBV7-2 combines with J gene TRBJ2-7; 7 nucleotides match TRBD2. The CDR3 sequence is 14 residues long. Losses at the gene ends were 4 bases for V and 3 bases for J; bases not matched to a gene: 6. Germline V gives CDR1 SGHTA, CDR2 FQGNSA. The CDR3 protein is CASSSLAEGYEQYF. The CDR3 bases are TGTGCCAGCAGCTCCCTAGCGGAAGGCTACGAGCAGTACTTC.

J is TRBJ2-7 and V is TRBV12-3 or TRBV12-4; the D is unclear. V lost 5 bases and J lost 2, with 4 bases in between. The length of the CDR3 is 11 residues. The CDR3: CASSTPYEQYV. CDR3 bases: TGTGCCAGCAGTACCCCCTACGAGCAGTACGTC.

Remarks on this clonotype: A much larger clone lies a single base off, so this may be a read error. This sequence joins TRBV5-4 and TRBJ2-2, with a tentative D call TRBD1 (6 bases). Trimming removed 3 bases from V and 2 bases from J, with 8 bases in between. Germline V gene data show CDR1 as SGHNT and CDR2 as YYREEE (reference sequence). This CDR3 has 14 residues. The CDR3 DNA is TGTGCCAGCAGCTGGGGACAAAACACCGGGGAGCTGTTTTTT. Its protein product is CASSWGQNTGELFF.

This clonotype turned up a few times. The chain employs TRBV2 and TRBJ2-3, with D possibly TRBD2 on 6 matching bases. V shed 0 bases and J shed 1 base, with 8 bases lying between them. The CDR3 spans 15 residues. The germline gives CDR1 SNHLY, CDR2 FYNNEI. CDR3 sequence reads: CASSEASSGTDTQYF. DNA for the CDR3: TGTGCCAGCAGTGAAGCGTCTAGCGGCACAGATACGCAGTATTTT.

This chain joins TRBV12-3 or TRBV12-4 and TRBJ2-1; D call uncertain. V lost 8 bases to trimming and J lost 8 bases, with 22 bases between them. The CDR3 runs 15 residues. CDR3 residues: CASALPGARTDEQFF. For the CDR3, the DNA is TGTGCCAGCGCCCTGCCCGGCGCGCGGACGGATGAGCAGTTCTTC.

V usage is TRBV9 and J usage is TRBJ2-1; D is ambiguous. The length of the CDR3 is 14 residues. V lost 2 bases to trimming and J lost 6 bases, with 12 bases between them. Germline values: CDR1 SGDLS, CDR2 YYNGEE. This CDR3 reads CASSVTSQLNEQFF. The DNA of the CDR3 is TGTGCCAGCAGCGTGACCTCCCAGCTCAATGAGCAGTTCTTC.

The sample holds a few counts of this clonotype. CDR3 nucleotides: TGTGCCAGCAGTTTATTCGGGCAGGCGGACTACGAGCAGTACTTC. It translates to CASSLFGQADYEQYF. The chain uses TRBV28 and TRBJ2-7; D remains unclear. V was trimmed by 1 base and J by 3 bases, leaving 13 bases between them. The CDR3 consists of 15 residues. The germline CDR1 and CDR2 sequences are MDHEN and SYDVKM.

This clonotype was detected ten times or more. The V and J genes are TRBV7-6 and TRBJ1-4; D possibly corresponds to TRBD1 (5 bases). The germline V gene has CDR1 SGHVS and CDR2 FNYEAQ. V was pared by 8 bases and J by 2 bases, with 12 bases between. The CDR3 has 14 residues. This chain's CDR3 is CASRRGMTNEKLFF. The DNA of the CDR3 is TGTGCCAGCCGCCGGGGGATGACTAATGAAAAACTGTTTTTT.